This T cell receptor (beta chain) was captured by sequencing in a study of blood T cells in healthy people across ages. Sample-barcoded 5' priming and a J-beta primer mix drove a second PCR of roughly 7 to 11 cycles. One entry per CDR3 protein results from TCRdb running MiXCR on the 5' RACE reads. The table includes 600,000 to 850,000 distinct CDR3 sequences, about 40% detected once. Trimming shortened V by 5 bases and J by 1 base, and 12 bases separated the two germline ends. The V gene's germline CDR1 is MDHEN and CDR2 SYDVKM. CDR3 length: 15 residues. The specimen sequenced was blood. The rearrangement links TRBV28 to TRBJ2-4; possibly TRBD2 for D (5 bases). The sequence came from a woman aged 55 to 70 in good health. The CDR3 is CASSPGSQAKNIQYF. CDR3 bases: TGTGCCAGCAGTCCGGGGAGCCAGGCCAAAAACATTCAGTACTTC.